This TCR beta chain was recovered during a study of blood T cell repertoires in COVID-19. In the study overall: The samples span acute and convalescent COVID-19 from the United States, Italy and Spain. PBMCs, B-cell-depleted T cells, or T cells provided the cDNA or gDNA that made up the material.

Germline assignment: CDR1 MDHEN and CDR2 SYDVKM. Trimming pared 7 bases from V and 0 bases from J, leaving 16 bases between. This CDR3 comprises 17 residues. Methods used by the authors: Reference gene primer amplification gave estimated nucleated cell counts. The assay was immunoSEQ multiplex PCR, and TCRdb's table has in-frame clones only and misses some. V and J calls and clone size are those listed in that table; D and trimming were worked out from the DNA. The data contain about 38,000 clones, approximately 74% of them singletons. Those enrolled in Seattle joined during active infection and were followed longitudinally afterward.

The origin of this receptor is a man aged 70-80 years with COVID-19, enrolled during active disease. The sequenced sample was peripheral blood. The gene calls are TRBV28 and TRBJ1-6; maybe TRBD1 (5 bases). CDR3 protein: CASTPTDHYSYNSPLHF. CDR3 DNA sequence: TGTGCCAGCACCCCGACAGACCATTACTCCTATAATTCACCCCTCCACTTT.